This is a list of T cell receptor beta chains from one sample in a study of graft-versus-host responses after intestinal transplantation. Sequencing used immunoSEQ multiplex PCR; TCRdb keeps in-frame clones, though not all of them. The sample holds around 110,000 clones; less than 95% are singletons and the top ten take about 0.18%. Their antigens are not known. The material was unstimulated CD4+ T cells sorted from spleen or lymph node cells, obtained before intestinal transplant. The receptors stem from a human donor who received an intestinal transplant. Each CDR3 is given without its conserved first and last residue.

TRBJ2-2	TRBV7-2	ASSLSGTSSGELF
TRBJ2-1	TRBV4-1	ASSQEGAGGLYNEQF
TRBJ2-3	TRBV2	ASKERETDTQY
TRBJ1-5	TRBV28	ASRPAGFNNQPQH
TRBJ2-2	TRBV9	ASSVAGGPTGELF
TRBJ2-1	TRBV2	ASGHLGSSGVHSYNEQF
TRBJ2-3	TRBV18	ASSPRTVRTGDTQY
TRBJ1-3	TRBV5-1	ASSLARGFSGNTIY
TRBJ2-7	TRBV7-8	ASSSPAGYEQY
TRBJ2-7	TRBV25-1	ASSVSSGGTYEQY
TRBJ2-7	TRBV27	ASRVLGTGGNEQY
TRBJ2-7	TRBV9	ASSVGPQRGVRYEQY
TRBJ1-2	TRBV7-8	ASSLATRSGGVYGYT
TRBJ2-2	TRBV6-5	ASNRVRGPSGELF
TRBJ1-5	TRBV28	ASSLAGGGRPQH
TRBJ2-5	TRBV18	ASSPLAGGGETQY
TRBJ1-1	TRBV5-1	ASSLAVGMNTEAF
TRBJ1-5	TRBV27	AKGLPQH
TRBJ2-7	TRBV7-8	ASSLRPRPYEQY
TRBJ2-2	TRBV5-1	ASTGGIGGELF
TRBJ1-5	TRBV18	ASSPGVGGSNQPQH
TRBJ2-6	TRBV18	ASSLASSGANVLT
TRBJ2-2	TRBV7-9	ASSPQRGTGMNTGELF
TRBJ2-1	TRBV15	ATSRPRQLSSYNEQF
TRBJ2-7	TRBV6-5	ASRGAVQY
TRBJ1-2	TRBV29-1	SVELVGGVYGYT
TRBJ1-2	TRBV7-9	ASSPPPRDYGYT
TRBJ2-7	TRBV18	ASSPPTVGTYEQY
TRBJ1-2	TRBV7-9	ASSWTGGPEVGYT
TRBJ1-1	TRBV11-2	ATTANTEAF
TRBJ2-7	TRBV5-1	ASSLETSYEQY
TRBJ1-4	TRBV9	ASSVDTTNEKLF
TRBJ2-1	TRBV6-5	ASKRYNEQF
TRBJ1-3	TRBV11-2	ASSLTGGRFGNTIY
TRBJ1-2	TRBV5-1	ASSLSRNGYT
TRBJ1-4	TRBV27	ASSSGPDRVGEKLF
TRBJ2-1	TRBV19	ASSIDRTGGPHEQF
TRBJ2-2	TRBV2	ASSESWGGTGELF
TRBJ1-3	TRBV6-5	ASSSDRENGNTIY
TRBJ1-1	TRBV5-1	ASSLEGGDVTEAF
TRBJ1-4	TRBV5-6	ASSTGSTNEKLF
TRBJ2-4	TRBV19	ASSLFTSGPSLAKNIQY
TRBJ2-3	TRBV5-1	ASSLFPGTGGRDTQY
TRBJ2-3	TRBV27	ASRDRGLAGDFSADTQY
TRBJ2-5	TRBV9	ASSAPGREGRETQY
TRBJ2-1	TRBV28	ASSASGRGYNEQF
TRBJ2-1	TRBV30	AWSGAASARSTSVNEQF
TRBJ1-5	TRBV19	ASSIDGNHFLLSGPQH
TRBJ1-2	TRBV18	ASSSRTIGGLPNNYGYT
TRBJ2-3	TRBV7-9	ASSPPGGTDTQY
TRBJ1-5	TRBV30	AGGTRGNQPQH
TRBJ2-5	TRBV28	ASSLSRGLETQY
TRBJ2-1	TRBV5-6	ASSRLAGDYNEQF
TRBJ1-1	TRBV6-1	AGGGYLEAF
TRBJ2-2	TRBV15	ATSPTGYGELF
TRBJ2-2	TRBV10-2	ASRRTGELF
-	TRBV9	ASSAGTASSYEQY